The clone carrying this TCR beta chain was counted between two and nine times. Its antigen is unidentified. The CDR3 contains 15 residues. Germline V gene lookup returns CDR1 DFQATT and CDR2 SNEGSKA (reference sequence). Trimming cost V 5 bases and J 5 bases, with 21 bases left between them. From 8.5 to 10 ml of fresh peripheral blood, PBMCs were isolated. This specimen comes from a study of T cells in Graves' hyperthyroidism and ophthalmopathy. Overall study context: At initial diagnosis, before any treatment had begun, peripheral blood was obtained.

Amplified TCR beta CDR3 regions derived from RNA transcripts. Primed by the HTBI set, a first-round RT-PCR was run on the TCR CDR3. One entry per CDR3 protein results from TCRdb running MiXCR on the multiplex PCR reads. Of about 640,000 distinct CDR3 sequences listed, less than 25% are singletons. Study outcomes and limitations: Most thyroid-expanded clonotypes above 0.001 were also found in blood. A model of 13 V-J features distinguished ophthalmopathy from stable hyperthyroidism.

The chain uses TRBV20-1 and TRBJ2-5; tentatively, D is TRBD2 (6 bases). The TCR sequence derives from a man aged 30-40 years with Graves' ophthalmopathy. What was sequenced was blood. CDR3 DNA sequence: TGCAGTGCTCCACCCTGGGGGGACGGGACGGAGACCCAGTACTTC. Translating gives CSAPPWGDGTETQYF.